The 3 T cell receptor beta chains listed next were all sequenced from one sample in a study of response to subunit inactivated influenza vaccine. One entry per CDR3 protein, called by TCRdb with MiXCR from the RT-PCR reads. Of 700,000 to 800,000 distinct CDR3 sequences in the sample, roughly 18% were seen once. Specimen: PBMCs from blood, collected around 5 days after vaccination. These receptors came from a man in his forties or fifties who received an inactivated influenza vaccine.

This clonotype was seen more than once but under ten times. The CDR3 DNA reads TGTGCCAGCAGTTTCGCGGGGCACTACGAGCAGTACTTC. It encodes CASSFAGHYEQYF. This chain connects TRBV12-3 or TRBV12-4 to TRBJ2-7; weak D call: TRBD2 (6 bases). Trimming cost V 3 bases and J 3 bases, with 9 bases left between them. The CDR3 totals 13 residues.

This clonotype was detected a few times. V usage is TRBV5-1 and J usage is TRBJ2-3; 7 positions agree with TRBD2. The CDR3 extends over 17 amino acids. With V trimmed by 4 bases and J by 0 bases, 11 bases remained unmatched. Per the germline V gene, CDR1 is SGHRS and CDR2 is YFSETQ. The CDR3 is CASSPRGSGTSTDTQYF. CDR3 DNA: TGCGCCAGCAGCCCCCGTGGGAGCGGGACCAGCACAGATACGCAGTATTTT.

This clonotype was counted only a few times. This chain uses TRBV25-1 with TRBJ1-1, with unresolved D. V lost 7 bases and J 2 bases, leaving 23 bases between the germline ends. The CDR3 has 17 residues. From germline, CDR1 is MGHDK and CDR2 SYGVNS. Here the CDR3 DNA reads TGTGCCAGCAATTCTCCTGTCCCGGGGAGGGCCAACACTGAAGCTTTCTTT. Translating gives CASNSPVPGRANTEAFF.